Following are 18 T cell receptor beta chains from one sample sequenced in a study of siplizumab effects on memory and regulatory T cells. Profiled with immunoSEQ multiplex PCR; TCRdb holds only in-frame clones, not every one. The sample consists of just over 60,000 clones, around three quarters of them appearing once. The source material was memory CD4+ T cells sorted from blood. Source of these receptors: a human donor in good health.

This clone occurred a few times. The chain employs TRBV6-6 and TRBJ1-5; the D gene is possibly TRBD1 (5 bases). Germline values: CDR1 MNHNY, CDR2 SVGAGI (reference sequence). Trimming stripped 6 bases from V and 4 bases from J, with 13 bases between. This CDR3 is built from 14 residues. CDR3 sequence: CASSLGGRNQPQHF. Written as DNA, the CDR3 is TGTGCCAGCAGCCTTGGGGGGAGAAATCAGCCCCAGCATTTT.

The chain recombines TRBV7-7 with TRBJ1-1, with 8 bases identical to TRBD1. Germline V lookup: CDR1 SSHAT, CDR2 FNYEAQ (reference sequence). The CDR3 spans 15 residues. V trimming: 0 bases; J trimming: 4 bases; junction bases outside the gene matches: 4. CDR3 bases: TGTGCCAGCAGCTTAGCGGCAGGGGGCTGCACTGAAGCTTTCTTT. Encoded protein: CASSLAAGGCTEAFF. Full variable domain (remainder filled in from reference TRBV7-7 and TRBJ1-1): GAGVSQSPRYKVTKRGQDVTLRCDPISSHATLYWYQQALGQGPEFLTYFNYEAQPDKSGLPSDRFSAERPEGSISTLTIQRTEQRDSAMYRCASSLAAGGCTEAFFGQGTRLTVV.

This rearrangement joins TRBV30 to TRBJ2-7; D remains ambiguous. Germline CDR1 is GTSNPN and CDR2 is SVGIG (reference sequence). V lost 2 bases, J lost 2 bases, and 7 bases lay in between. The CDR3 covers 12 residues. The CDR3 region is CAWSSDAYEQYF. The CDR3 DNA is TGTGCCTGGAGTTCGGACGCCTACGAGCAGTACTTC.

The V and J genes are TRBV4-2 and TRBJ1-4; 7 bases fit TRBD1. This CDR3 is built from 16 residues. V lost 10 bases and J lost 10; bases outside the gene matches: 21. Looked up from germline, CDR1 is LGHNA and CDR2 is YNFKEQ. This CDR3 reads CATSREDRAEVGKLFF. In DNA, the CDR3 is TGTGCCACCTCGCGAGAAGACAGGGCCGAGGTGGGAAAACTGTTTTTT.

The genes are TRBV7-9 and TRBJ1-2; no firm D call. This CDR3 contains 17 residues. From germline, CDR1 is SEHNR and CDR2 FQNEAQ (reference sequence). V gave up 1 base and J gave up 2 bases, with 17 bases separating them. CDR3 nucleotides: TGTGCCAGCAGCTTAGAGAGTGGCAGGCGCCGAAACTATGGCTACACCTTC. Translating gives CASSLESGRRRNYGYTF.

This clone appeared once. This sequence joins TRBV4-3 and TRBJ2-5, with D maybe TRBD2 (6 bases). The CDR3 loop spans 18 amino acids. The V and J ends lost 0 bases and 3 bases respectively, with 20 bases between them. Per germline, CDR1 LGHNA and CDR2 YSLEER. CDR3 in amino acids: CASSQDLSTGTLKETQYF. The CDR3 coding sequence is TGCGCCAGCAGCCAAGACCTATCGACCGGGACTTTAAAAGAGACCCAGTACTTC.

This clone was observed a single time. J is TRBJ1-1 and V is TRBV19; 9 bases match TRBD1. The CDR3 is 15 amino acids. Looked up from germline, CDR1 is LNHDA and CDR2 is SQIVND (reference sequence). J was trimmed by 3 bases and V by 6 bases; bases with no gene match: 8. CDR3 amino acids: CASSPTGTGYTEAFF. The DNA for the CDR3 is TGTGCCAGTAGCCCTACCGGGACAGGGTACACTGAAGCTTTCTTT.

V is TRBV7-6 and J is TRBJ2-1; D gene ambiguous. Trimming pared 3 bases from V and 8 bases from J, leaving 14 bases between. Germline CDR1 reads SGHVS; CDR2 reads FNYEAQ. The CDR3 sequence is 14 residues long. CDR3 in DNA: TGTGCCAGCAGCTTTTGGACGGGTGAGGATGAGCAGTTCTTC. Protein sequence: CASSFWTGEDEQFF.

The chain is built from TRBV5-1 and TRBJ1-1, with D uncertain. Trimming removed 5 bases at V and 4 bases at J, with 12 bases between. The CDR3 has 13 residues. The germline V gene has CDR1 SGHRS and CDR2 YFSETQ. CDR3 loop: CASRFGPGTEAFF. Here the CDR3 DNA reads TGCGCCAGCAGATTTGGACCGGGCACTGAAGCTTTCTTT.

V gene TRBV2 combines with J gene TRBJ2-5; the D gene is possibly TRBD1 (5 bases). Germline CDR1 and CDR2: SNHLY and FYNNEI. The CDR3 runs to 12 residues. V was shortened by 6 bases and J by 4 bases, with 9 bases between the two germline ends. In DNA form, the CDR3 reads TGTGCCAGCAGCCAGGGATTAGAGACCCAGTACTTC. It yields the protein CASSQGLETQYF.

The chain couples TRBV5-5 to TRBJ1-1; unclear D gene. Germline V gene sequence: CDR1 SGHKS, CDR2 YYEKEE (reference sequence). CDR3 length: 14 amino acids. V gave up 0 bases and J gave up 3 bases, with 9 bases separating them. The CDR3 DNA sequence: TGTGCCAGCAGCTTGGAACAAGGATACACTGAAGCTTTCTTT. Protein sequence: CASSLEQGYTEAFF.

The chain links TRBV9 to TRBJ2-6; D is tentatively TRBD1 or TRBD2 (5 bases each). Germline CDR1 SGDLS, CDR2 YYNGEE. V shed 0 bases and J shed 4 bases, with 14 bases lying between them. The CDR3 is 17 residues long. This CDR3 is CASSVAQGVAGANVLTF. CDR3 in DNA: TGTGCCAGCAGCGTAGCTCAGGGAGTGGCCGGGGCCAACGTCCTGACTTTC.

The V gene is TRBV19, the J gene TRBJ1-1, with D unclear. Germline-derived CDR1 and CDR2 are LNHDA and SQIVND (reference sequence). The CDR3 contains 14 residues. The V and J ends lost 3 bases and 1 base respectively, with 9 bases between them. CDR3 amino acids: CASSIRKENTEAFF. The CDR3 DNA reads TGTGCCAGTAGTATTCGTAAGGAGAACACTGAAGCTTTCTTT.

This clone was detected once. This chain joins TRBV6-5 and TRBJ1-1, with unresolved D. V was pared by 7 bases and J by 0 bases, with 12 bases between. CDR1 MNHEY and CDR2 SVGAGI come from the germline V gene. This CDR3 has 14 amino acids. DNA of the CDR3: TGTGCCAGCACCCGCGGACTTTTGAACACTGAAGCTTTCTTT. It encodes CASTRGLLNTEAFF.

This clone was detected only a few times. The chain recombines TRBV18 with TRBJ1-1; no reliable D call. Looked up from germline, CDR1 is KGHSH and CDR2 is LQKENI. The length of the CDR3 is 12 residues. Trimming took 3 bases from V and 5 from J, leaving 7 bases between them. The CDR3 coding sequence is TGTGCCAGCTCACCTTACGGGACTGAAGCTTTCTTT. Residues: CASSPYGTEAFF.

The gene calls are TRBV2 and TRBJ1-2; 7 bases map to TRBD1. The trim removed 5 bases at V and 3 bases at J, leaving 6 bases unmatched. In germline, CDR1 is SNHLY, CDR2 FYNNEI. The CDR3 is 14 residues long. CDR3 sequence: CASSSGGLYYGYTF. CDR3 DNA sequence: TGTGCCAGCAGTTCAGGGGGTCTTTACTATGGCTACACCTTC.

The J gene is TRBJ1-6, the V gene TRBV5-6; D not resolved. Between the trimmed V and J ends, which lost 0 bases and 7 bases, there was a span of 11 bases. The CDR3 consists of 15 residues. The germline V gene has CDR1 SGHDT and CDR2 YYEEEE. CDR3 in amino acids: CASSLDRGWNSPLHF. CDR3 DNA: TGTGCCAGCAGCTTGGATCGGGGTTGGAATTCACCCCTCCACTTT.

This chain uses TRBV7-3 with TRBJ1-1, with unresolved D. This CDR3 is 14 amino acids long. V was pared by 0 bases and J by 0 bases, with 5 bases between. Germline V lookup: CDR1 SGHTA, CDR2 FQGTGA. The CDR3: CASSLTPVNTEAFF. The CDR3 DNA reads TGTGCCAGCAGCTTAACCCCGGTGAACACTGAAGCTTTCTTT.